These 2 T cell receptor beta chains were all obtained from the same sample, sequenced in a study of blood T cell repertoires in COVID-19. Sequenced by immunoSEQ multiplex PCR; TCRdb stores in-frame clones only, minus some. The sample has about 75,000 clones, around 84% seen once. The sequenced sample was peripheral blood. The receptors shown here come from a woman between 45 and 65 years old with acute or convalescent COVID-19.

The chain combines TRBV10-3 with TRBJ2-5; 11 bases are shared with TRBD2. The CDR3 length is 17 residues. After removal of 3 bases from V and 0 bases from J, the junction contained 6 bases not matched to a gene. The germline V gene encodes CDR1 ENHRY and CDR2 SYGVKD. For the CDR3, the DNA is TGTGCCATCAGTGACCCCGGGACTAGCGGATACCAAGAGACCCAGTACTTC. Its translation is CAISDPGTSGYQETQYF.

The gene calls are TRBV6-1 and TRBJ2-5; 10 bases map to TRBD2. The germline gives CDR1 MNHNS, CDR2 SASEGT. The ends lost 4 bases at V and 4 bases at J; junction bases unmatched: 9. This CDR3 has 16 amino acids. CDR3 in amino acids: CASSGGGRLAGETQYF. The CDR3 nucleotides are TGTGCCAGCAGTGGGGGGGGGCGACTAGCGGGAGAGACCCAGTACTTC.